This T cell receptor (beta chain) was obtained from a study of blood T cell repertoires in COVID-19 (dated by TCRdb to 2020 to 2021). As for the study more broadly: Samples covering the acute and convalescent phases of COVID-19 were provided by collaborators in the United States, Italy and Spain. The prospective study material was composed of cDNA or gDNA derived from T cells, B-cell-depleted T cells, or PBMCs. Samples were obtained from the ongoing ImmuneRACE study (first 160 participants) and from some 1,200 subjects provided by 6 global collaborators. The dataset comprised deeply sampled blood TCRbeta repertoires from subjects exposed to, actively infected with, or recovered from COVID-19. Where available, HLA class I and class II types were obtained from metadata supplied by the sample provider rather than from assay-based typing. Nearly every sample came with metadata listing a de-identified subject ID, COVID-19 status, age in years and sex. A freely available public database, intended as a resource for researchers studying the immune response to SARS-CoV-2, is where the repertoires were released. General findings and caveats noted by the study authors: How much clinical and demographic metadata was included differed by source and by participant, and the metadata was provided uncurated.

Whole blood was collected in K2EDTA tubes by collaborating institutions according to the institutions' own protocols. For TCRbeta analysis, collaborators shipped samples in one of three forms: frozen whole blood, isolated PBMCs, or DNA extracted from either of those sample types. For this clone: What this receptor recognizes is not known. No much larger clone exists at a distance of one base, and base qualities are not known.

TCRbeta CDR3 regions were amplified from genomic DNA by means of the immunoSEQ Assay, a bias-controlled multiplex PCR. As for the authors' bioinformatics: Nucleated cell counts per sample were estimated from amplification of reference gene primers within the assay. To quantify the absolute abundance of each unique TCRbeta CDR3 rearrangement, sequence reads were collapsed and filtered. For each sample, productive Simpson clonality was calculated as the square root of Simpson's diversity index across productive rearrangements. TCRdb's version of the immuneACCESS table is confined to in-frame rearrangements and falls short of the full clone set. An unresolved V gene accounts for under half of the shortfall where checked; the remainder is of unknown origin. Clonal size and the V and J genes are those of that table, whereas D and trimming came from the DNA. For this sample there are around 58,000 clones; 90% appear just once. The top ten hold around an eighth of the sample.

The CDR3 runs 17 amino acids, cysteine and phenylalanine included. Just CDR3 DNA is preserved here, 51 bases in frame from base 1. Germline trimming amounts to 2 bases on V and 3 bases on J, with 6 as the count of junction bases outside the gene matches. From a lookup of the germline V gene (reference sequence), CDR1 and CDR2 are LNHDA and SQIVND. Sequenced: peripheral blood. This TCR was sampled from a human donor with active COVID-19. The donor label of this sample is uncertain. The V and J segments used are TRBV19 and TRBJ2-2; 10 nucleotides in the junction match TRBD1. The DNA reads TGTGCCAGTAGTATAAGGGGAGGGACAGGGGACACCGGGGAGCTGTTTTTT. Translated, it gives CASSIRGGTGDTGELFF.